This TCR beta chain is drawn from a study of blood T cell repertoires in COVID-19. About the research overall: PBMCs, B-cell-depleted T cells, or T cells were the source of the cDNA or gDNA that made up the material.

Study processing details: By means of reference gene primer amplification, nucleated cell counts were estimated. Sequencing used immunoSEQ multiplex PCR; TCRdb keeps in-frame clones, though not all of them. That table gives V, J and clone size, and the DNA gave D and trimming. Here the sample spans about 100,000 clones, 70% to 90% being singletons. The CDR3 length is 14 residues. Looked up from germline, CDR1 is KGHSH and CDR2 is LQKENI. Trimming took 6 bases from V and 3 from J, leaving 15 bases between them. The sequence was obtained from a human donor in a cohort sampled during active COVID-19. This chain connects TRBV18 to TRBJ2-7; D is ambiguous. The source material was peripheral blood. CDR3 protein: CASSPSEGVYEQYF. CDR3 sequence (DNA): TGTGCCAGCTCGCCCAGCGAAGGCGTCTACGAGCAGTACTTC.